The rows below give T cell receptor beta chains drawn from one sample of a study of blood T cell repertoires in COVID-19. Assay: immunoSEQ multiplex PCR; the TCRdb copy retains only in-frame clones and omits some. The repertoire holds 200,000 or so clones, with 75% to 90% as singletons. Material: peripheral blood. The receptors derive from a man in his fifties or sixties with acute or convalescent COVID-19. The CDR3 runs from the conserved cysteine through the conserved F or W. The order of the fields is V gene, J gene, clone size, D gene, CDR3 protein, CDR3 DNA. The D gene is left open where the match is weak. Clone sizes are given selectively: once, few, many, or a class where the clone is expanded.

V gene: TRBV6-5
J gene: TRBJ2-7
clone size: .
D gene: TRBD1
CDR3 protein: CASRDRVGMGEQYF
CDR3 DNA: TGTGCCAGCAGAGACAGGGTGGGGATGGGAGAGCAGTACTTC

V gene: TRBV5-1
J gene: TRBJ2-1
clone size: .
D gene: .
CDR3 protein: CASSDRRGPGNEQFF
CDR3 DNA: TGCGCCAGCAGCGATAGGAGGGGACCGGGCAATGAGCAGTTCTTC

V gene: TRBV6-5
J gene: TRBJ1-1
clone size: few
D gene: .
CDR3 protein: CASSWGGTEAFF
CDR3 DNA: TGTGCCAGCAGTTGGGGAGGTACTGAAGCTTTCTTT

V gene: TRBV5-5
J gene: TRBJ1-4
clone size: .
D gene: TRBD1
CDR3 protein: CASSLQGASNEKLFF
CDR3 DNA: TGTGCCAGCAGCCTACAGGGGGCATCTAATGAAAAACTGTTTTTT

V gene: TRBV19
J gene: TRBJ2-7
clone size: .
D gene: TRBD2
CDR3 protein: CASSIQLGGGHEQYF
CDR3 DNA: TGTGCCAGTAGTATACAATTAGGCGGGGGTCACGAGCAGTACTTC

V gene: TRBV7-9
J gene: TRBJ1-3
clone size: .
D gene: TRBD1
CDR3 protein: CASSLGQGDGNTIYF
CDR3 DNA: TGTGCCAGCAGCCTAGGACAGGGAGACGGAAACACCATATATTTT

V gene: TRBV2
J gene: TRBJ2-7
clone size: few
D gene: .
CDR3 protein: CASSEVFEQYF
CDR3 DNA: TGTGCCAGCAGTGAAGTCTTTGAGCAGTACTTC

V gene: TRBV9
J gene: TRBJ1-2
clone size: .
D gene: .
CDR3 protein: CASSTGYDYTF
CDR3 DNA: TGTGCCAGCAGCACGGGGTATGACTACACCTTC

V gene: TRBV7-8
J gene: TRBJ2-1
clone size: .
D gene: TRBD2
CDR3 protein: CASSSPGTSGASSYNEQFF
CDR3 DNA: TGTGCCAGCAGCTCCCCCGGGACTAGCGGGGCTAGCTCCTACAATGAGCAGTTCTTC

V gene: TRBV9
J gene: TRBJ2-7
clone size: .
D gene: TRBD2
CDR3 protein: CASSPRGTSGRAFSYEQYF
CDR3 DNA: TGTGCCAGCAGCCCCCGCGGGACTAGCGGGAGGGCCTTCTCCTACGAGCAGTACTTC

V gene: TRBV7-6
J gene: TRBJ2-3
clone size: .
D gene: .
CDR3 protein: CASSLVGGGTDTQYF
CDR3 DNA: TGTGCCAGCAGCTTAGTAGGGGGAGGCACAGATACGCAGTATTTT

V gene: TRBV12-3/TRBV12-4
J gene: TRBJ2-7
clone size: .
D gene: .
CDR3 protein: CASSPWTNYEQYF
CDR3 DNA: TGTGCCAGCAGCCCATGGACTAACTACGAGCAGTACTTC

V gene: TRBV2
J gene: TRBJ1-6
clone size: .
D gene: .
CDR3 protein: CASSRDLGSDSPLHF
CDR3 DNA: TGTGCCAGCAGTCGGGATCTAGGGTCGGATTCACCCCTCCACTTT

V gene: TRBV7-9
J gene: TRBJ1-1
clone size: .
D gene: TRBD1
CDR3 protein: CASSYWTGMGSEAFF
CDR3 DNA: TGTGCCAGCAGCTACTGGACAGGGATGGGCTCTGAAGCTTTCTTT

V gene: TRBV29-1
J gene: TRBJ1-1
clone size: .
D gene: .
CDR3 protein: CSVEDLKQNTEAFF
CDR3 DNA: TGCAGCGTTGAAGATCTAAAGCAAAACACTGAAGCTTTCTTT

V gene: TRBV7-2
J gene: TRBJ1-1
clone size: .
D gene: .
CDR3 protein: CASSPENRLTEAFF
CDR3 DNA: TGTGCCAGCAGCCCCGAAAACCGACTCACTGAAGCTTTCTTT

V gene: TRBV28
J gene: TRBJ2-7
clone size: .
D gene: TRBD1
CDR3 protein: CASSPLFSGTGALIYEQYF
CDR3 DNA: TGTGCCAGCAGTCCCCTCTTCTCCGGGACAGGGGCACTTATCTACGAGCAGTACTTC

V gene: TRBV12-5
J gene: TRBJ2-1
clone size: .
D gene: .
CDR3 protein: CASGLLDTYNEQFF
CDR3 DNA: TGTGCTAGTGGTTTGTTGGACACTTACAATGAGCAGTTCTTC

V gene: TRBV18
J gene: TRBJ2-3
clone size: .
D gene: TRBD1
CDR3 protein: CASSPRQGSSTDTQYF
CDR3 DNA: TGTGCCAGCTCACCACGACAGGGATCTAGCACAGATACGCAGTATTTT

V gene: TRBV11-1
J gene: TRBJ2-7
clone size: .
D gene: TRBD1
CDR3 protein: CASSIGHDRVDEQYF
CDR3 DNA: TGTGCCAGCAGCATTGGACACGACAGGGTAGACGAGCAGTACTTC

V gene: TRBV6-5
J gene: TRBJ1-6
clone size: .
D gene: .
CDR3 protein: CASRRTVGESPLHF
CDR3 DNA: TGTGCCAGCAGGAGGACAGTAGGGGAATCACCCCTCCACTTT

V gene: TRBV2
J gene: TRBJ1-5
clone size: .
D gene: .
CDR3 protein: CASAPGNQPQHF
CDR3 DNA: TGTGCCAGCGCCCCGGGCAATCAGCCCCAGCATTTT

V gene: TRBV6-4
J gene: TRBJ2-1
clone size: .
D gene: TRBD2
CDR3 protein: CASSALAGVSNEQFF
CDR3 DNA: TGTGCCAGCAGCGCACTAGCGGGAGTGAGTAATGAGCAGTTCTTC

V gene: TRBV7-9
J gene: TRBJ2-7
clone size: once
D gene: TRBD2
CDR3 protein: CASSFGLAGSYEQYF
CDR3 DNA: TGTGCCAGCAGCTTTGGTCTAGCGGGGTCCTACGAGCAGTACTTC

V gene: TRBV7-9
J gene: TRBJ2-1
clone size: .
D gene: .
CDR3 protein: CASSFNGLFNEQFF
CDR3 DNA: TGTGCCAGCAGCTTTAATGGCTTGTTCAATGAGCAGTTCTTC

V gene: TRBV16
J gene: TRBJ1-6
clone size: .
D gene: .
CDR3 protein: CASSRADYSPLHF
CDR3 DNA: TGTGCCAGCAGCCGCGCGGATTATTCACCCCTCCACTTT

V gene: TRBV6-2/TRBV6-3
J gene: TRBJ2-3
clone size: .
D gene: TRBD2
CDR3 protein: CASSPGTSGSFRTDTQYF
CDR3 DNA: TGTGCCAGCAGTCCCGGGACTAGCGGGAGTTTTAGGACAGATACGCAGTATTTT

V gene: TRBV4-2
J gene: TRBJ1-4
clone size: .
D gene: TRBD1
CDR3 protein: CASSLRPGQTNEKLFF
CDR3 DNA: TGTGCCAGCAGCCTACGCCCGGGACAGACTAATGAAAAACTGTTTTTT

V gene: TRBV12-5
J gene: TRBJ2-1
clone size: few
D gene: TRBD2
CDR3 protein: CASGLLESWELAGVCEQFF
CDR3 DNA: TGTGCTAGTGGTTTGTTGGAGTCGTGGGAACTAGCGGGAGTTTGTGAGCAGTTCTTC

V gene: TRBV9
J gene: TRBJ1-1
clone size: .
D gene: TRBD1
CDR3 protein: CASSPGQRMNTEAFF
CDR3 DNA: TGTGCCAGCAGCCCGGGACAGCGTATGAACACTGAAGCTTTCTTT

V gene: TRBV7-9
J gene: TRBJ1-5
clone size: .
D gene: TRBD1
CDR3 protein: CASSWTGTGQPQHF
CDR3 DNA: TGTGCCAGCAGCTGGACAGGGACGGGTCAGCCCCAGCATTTT

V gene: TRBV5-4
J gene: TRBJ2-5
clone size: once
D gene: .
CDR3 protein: CASSGGLGGEETQYF
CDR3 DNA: TGTGCCAGCAGCGGGGGCCTGGGAGGGGAAGAGACCCAGTACTTC